This T cell receptor (beta chain) was recovered during a study of shared clonotypes between healthy human individuals. Findings of the study overall: Naive subsets generally had larger estimated richness than memory subsets.

Sorted-subset replicate PCRs used about 0.2 ug of genomic DNA. This amount corresponded to tens of thousands of T cell genomes. Only in-frame clones appear in the TCRdb table, and some are missing; sequencing was by immunoSEQ multiplex PCR. The sample has some 2,000,000 clones, approximately 94% seen once. In the case of this clone: Its antigen remains unidentified.

Trimming pared 6 bases from V and 2 bases from J, leaving 13 bases between. The CDR3 length is 14 residues. Looked up from germline, CDR1 is MNHNY and CDR2 is SVGAGI (reference sequence). The receptor comes from a young man in good health. The sample taken for sequencing was naive CD4+ T cells sorted from blood. The subset denotes: CD45RA+ positively selected. This chain connects TRBV6-6 to TRBJ1-1; weak D call: TRBD1 (5 bases). DNA of the CDR3: TGTGCCAGCAGACTCTGGCAGGGTAACACTGAAGCTTTCTTT. Its translation is CASRLWQGNTEAFF.